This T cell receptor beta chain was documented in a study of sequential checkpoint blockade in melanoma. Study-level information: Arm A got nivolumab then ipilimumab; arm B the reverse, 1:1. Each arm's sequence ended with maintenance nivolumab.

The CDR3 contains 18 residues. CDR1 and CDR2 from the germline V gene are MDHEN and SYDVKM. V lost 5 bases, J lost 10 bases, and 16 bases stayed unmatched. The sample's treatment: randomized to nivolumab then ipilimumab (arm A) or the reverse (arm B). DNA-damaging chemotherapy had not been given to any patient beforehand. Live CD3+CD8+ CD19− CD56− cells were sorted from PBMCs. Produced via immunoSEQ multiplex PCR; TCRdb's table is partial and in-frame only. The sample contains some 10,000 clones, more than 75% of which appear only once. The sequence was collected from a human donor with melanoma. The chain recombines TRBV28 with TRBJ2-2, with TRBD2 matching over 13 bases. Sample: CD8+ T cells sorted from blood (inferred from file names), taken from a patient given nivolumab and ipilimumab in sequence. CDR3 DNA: TGTGCCAGCAGTACCTGGACTAGCGGGGGAGTCAGAGTCGAGGAGCTGTTTTTT. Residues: CASSTWTSGGVRVEELFF. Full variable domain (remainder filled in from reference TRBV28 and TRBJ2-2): DVKVTQSSRYLVKRTGEKVFLECVQDMDHENMFWYRQDPGLGLRLIYFSYDVKMKEKGDIPEGYSVSREKKERFSLILESASTNQTSMYLCASSTWTSGGVRVEELFFGEGSRLTVL.